Reported below is one T cell receptor beta chain. Its antigen is not yet known. Base qualities are not provided; no much larger clone lies one nucleotide away. This sample is drawn from a study of post-analysis software for immune sequencing data (dated by TCRdb to between 2015 and 2017). Notes on the research overall: Relapsing-remitting, secondary progressive and progressive-relapsing multiple sclerosis were recorded as disease courses, and subtype annotation was lacking for some patients. The multiple sclerosis patient repertoires were compared with more than 10 previously published healthy control repertoires from donors aged about 6 to 28 years. A subset of samples was prepared in parallel using single-end sample barcoding, then pooled and co-amplified after Illumina adapter ligation. General study outcomes and caveats: Significantly higher frequencies in patients than in controls were found for a handful of TRBV segments, including TRBV5-6, TRBV5-1 and TRBV20-1. When samples were clustered directly using the F measure, samples prepared in the same batch co-clustered strongly, which prompted a batch-effect correction. Significantly lower normalized Chao1 diversity was found in multiple sclerosis patients than in controls, suggesting substantial peripheral T-cell clonal expansion. The multiple sclerosis patient group was slightly younger than the control group.

The library was produced with PCR. The data were produced on an Illumina HiSeq 2500. To reduce PCR and sequencing biases, unique molecular identifiers were built into the TCR beta cDNA libraries. Approximately 500,000 cDNA molecules were obtained for every 1 to 10 million input T cells, so each molecule roughly corresponded to one T cell. The patient libraries were prepared and sequenced with the same protocol used for the earlier healthy control dataset. Samples belonging to the same batch were prepared together, multiplexed and sequenced on a shared HiSeq lane. As for the original processing: MIGEC handled the raw barcoded reads, throwing out single-read molecular identifier groups before consensus assembly and CDR3 extraction. VDJtools was used for post-analysis of the clonotype tables, with diversity normalized by down-sampling every dataset to the smallest sample size. Repertoire overlap clustering matched CDR3 amino acid but not nucleotide sequences to correct batch-related cross-sample contamination. The raw public data were reprocessed by TCRdb itself: fastp quality trimming at Q25, MiXCR clonotype calling, in-frame beta chains only. For every CDR3 protein sequence, its rows merge into one entry that carries the most common genes and DNA. None of the V and J calls come from the authors' own analysis; TCRdb made them. The table for this sample lists roughly 600,000 distinct CDR3 sequences; 44% of them were counted only once. The ten biggest clones cover about 1.8% of the sample.

The junction carries 4 bases between V and J, which are trimmed by 2 bases and 2 bases respectively. The CDR3 goes from the cysteine to the phenylalanine over 13 residues. Only the CDR3 portion is preserved as DNA: 39 bases, with reading frame beginning at the first base. TCR beta repertoires were profiled from peripheral blood of roughly 13 young patients with multiple sclerosis to demonstrate the VDJtools post-analysis software. The multiple sclerosis patients were children and adolescents ranging in age from roughly 6 to 15 years. The chain is encoded by TRBV12-3 or TRBV12-4 joined to TRBJ2-1; the D gene assignment is ambiguous. Sequenced material: blood. The source of this sequence is a girl aged 5-17 years with multiple sclerosis. This receptor has the CDR3 CASSLSTYNEQFF. The nucleotide sequence is TGTGCCAGCAGTTTATCCACCTACAATGAGCAGTTCTTC.